The clone carrying this T cell receptor beta chain was detected a few times. Antigen: not known. The CDR3 has 15 residues. CDR1 and CDR2 (germline): SGHRS, YFSETQ. V lost 0 bases to trimming and J lost 2 bases; unmatched junction nucleotides: 2. This entry is derived from a study of T-cell memory formation after mild COVID-19. At the level of the study: In these data, TCR clusters were largely donor specific. Overall study findings and caveats: While clones contracting from day 15 to 85 were balanced between CD4 and CD8, later expanders leaned CD4+.

Amplification by 5'RACE using constant-segment primers produced TCR alpha and TCR beta cDNA libraries that carried sample barcodes and UMIs. TCRdb analysed the 5' RACE reads with MiXCR anew, one entry per CDR3 protein. The sample contains roughly 400,000 distinct CDR3 sequences, 20% to 25% of which appear only once. The clonotype comes from an adult woman who had mild COVID-19 (a few samples of this study predate the infection). Cell type and time point are not known. The chain uses TRBV5-1 and TRBJ2-5; 9 nucleotides agree with TRBD2. Source material: PBMCs or a T cell subset sorted from them (not recorded which). CDR3 bases: TGCGCCAGCAGCTTGGCTAGCGGGAATCAAGAGACCCAGTACTTC. Translation: CASSLASGNQETQYF.